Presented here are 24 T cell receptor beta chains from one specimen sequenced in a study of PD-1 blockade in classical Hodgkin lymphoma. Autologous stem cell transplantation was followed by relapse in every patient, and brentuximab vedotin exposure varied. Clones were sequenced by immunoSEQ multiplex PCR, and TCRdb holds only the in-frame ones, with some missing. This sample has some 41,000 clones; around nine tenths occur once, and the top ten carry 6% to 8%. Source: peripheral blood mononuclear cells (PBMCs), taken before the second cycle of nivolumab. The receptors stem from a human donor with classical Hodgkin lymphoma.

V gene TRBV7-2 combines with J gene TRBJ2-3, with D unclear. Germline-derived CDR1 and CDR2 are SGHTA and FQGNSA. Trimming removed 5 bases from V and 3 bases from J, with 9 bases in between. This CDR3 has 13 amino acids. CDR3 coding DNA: TGTGCCAGCAGCCTAGTGGAGACAGATACGCAGTATTTT. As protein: CASSLVETDTQYF.

The CDR3 DNA follows: TGTGCCAGTAGTAAGGGAGTTGACAGGGACCAGCCCCAGCATTTT. It is translated as CASSKGVDRDQPQHF. V and J are TRBV19 and TRBJ1-5; 7 nucleotides match TRBD1. From germline, CDR1 is LNHDA and CDR2 SQIVND (reference sequence). V lost 4 bases and J lost 7; bases outside the gene matches: 10. CDR3 length: 15 amino acids.

The CDR3 reads CASSVEGLAGWTDTQYF. The CDR3 DNA sequence: TGTGCCAGCAGCGTAGAGGGACTAGCGGGATGGACAGATACGCAGTATTTT. This chain links TRBV9 with TRBJ2-3; 13 bases agree with TRBD2. V lost 0 bases and J lost 3; bases outside the gene matches: 4. Germline assignment: CDR1 SGDLS and CDR2 YYNGEE. CDR3 size: 17 residues. The variable domain in full, with the rest retrieved from reference TRBV9 and TRBJ2-3, is DSGVTQTPKHLITATGQRVTLRCSPRSGDLSVYWYQQSLDQGLQFLIQYYNGEERAKGNILERFSAQQFPDLHSELNLSSLELGDSALYFCASSVEGLAGWTDTQYFGPGTRLTVL.

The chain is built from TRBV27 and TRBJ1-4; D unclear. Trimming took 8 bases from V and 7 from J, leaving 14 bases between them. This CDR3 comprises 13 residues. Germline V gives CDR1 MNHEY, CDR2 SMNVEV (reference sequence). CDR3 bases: TGTGCCAGCCGTGGGGTGACCCGTGAAAAACTGTTTTTT. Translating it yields CASRGVTREKLFF.

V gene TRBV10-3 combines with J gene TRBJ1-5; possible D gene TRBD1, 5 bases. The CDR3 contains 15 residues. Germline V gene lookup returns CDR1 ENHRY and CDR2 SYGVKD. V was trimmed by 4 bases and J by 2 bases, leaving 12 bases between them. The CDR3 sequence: CAISGGQGGNQPQHF. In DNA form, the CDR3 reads TGTGCCATCAGTGGTGGGCAGGGAGGCAATCAGCCCCAGCATTTT.

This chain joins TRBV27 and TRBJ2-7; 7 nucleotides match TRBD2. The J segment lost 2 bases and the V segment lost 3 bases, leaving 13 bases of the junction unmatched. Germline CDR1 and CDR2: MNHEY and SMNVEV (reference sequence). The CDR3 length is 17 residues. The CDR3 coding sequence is TGTGCCAGCAGTTTCCCCTCCTCTCGCGGGAGCCCCTACGAGCAGTACTTC. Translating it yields CASSFPSSRGSPYEQYF.

Here the CDR3 DNA reads TGTGCCAGCTCATCAGTAACGAACCTCATGAACACTGAAGCTTTCTTT. Protein: CASSSVTNLMNTEAFF. This chain joins TRBV18 and TRBJ1-1; no reliable D call. Trimming left V 5 bases short and J 0 bases short, with 16 bases between. The length of the CDR3 is 16 residues. CDR1 is KGHSH and CDR2 is LQKENI in the germline V gene.

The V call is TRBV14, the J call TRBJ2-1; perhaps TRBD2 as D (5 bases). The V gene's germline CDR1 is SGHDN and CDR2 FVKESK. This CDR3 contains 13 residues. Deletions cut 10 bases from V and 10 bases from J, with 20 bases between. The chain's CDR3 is CATRYGEGGEQFF. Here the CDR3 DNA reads TGTGCCACCAGGTACGGGGAAGGAGGAGAGCAGTTCTTC.

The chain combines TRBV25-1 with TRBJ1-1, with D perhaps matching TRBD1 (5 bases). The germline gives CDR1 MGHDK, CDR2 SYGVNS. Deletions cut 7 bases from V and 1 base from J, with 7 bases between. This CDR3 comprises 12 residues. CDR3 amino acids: CASTGGNTEAFF. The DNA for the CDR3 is TGTGCCAGCACGGGGGGGAACACTGAAGCTTTCTTT.

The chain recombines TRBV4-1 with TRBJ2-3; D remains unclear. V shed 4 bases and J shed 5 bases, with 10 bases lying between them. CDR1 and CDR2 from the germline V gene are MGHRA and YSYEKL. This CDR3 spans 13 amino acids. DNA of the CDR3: TGCGCCAGCAGCCCCCTGCGTCGAGATACGCAGTATTTT. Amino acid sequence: CASSPLRRDTQYF.

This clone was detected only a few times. The CDR3 reads CASSLTGTDTEAFF. Here the CDR3 DNA reads TGTGCCAGCAGCTTAACTGGAACAGACACTGAAGCTTTCTTT. The chain uses TRBV7-3 and TRBJ1-1; D gene unclear. The CDR3 length is 14 residues. The V gene lost 0 bases and the J gene lost 3 bases, with 8 bases spanning the gap. CDR1 is SGHTA, CDR2 FQGTGA, per germline. Variable domain in full (rest from reference TRBV7-3 and TRBJ1-1): GAGVSQTPSNKVTEKGKYVELRCDPISGHTALYWYRQSLGQGPEFLIYFQGTGAADDSGLPNDRFFAVRPEGSVSTLKIQRTERGDSAVYLCASSLTGTDTEAFFGQGTRLTVV.

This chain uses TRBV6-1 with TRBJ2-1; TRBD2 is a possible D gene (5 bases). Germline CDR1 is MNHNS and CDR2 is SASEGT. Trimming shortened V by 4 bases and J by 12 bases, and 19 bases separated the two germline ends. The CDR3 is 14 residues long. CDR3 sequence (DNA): TGTGCCAGCAGTGTGACGGGAACAGCCACGGGGCAGTTCTTC. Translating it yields CASSVTGTATGQFF.

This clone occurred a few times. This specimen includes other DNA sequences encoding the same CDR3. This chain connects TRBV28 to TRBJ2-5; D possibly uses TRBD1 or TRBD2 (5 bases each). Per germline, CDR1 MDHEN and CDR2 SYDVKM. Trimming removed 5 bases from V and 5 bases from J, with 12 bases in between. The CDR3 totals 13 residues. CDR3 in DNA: TGTGCCAGCAGTGGGGGTAAGCGCGAGACCCAGTACTTC. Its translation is CASSGGKRETQYF.

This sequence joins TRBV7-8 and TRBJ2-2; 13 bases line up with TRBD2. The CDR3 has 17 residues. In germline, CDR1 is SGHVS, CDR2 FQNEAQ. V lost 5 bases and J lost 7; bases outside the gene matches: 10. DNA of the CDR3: TGTGCCAGCAGCCCTACACTAGCGGGAGGGCCAATCGGGGAGCTGTTTTTT. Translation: CASSPTLAGGPIGELFF.

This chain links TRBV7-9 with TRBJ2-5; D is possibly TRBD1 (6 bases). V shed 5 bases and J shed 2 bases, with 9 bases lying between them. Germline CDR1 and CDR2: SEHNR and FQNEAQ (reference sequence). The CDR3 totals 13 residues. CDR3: CASSSGQQETQYF. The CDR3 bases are TGTGCCAGCAGCAGTGGACAGCAAGAGACCCAGTACTTC.

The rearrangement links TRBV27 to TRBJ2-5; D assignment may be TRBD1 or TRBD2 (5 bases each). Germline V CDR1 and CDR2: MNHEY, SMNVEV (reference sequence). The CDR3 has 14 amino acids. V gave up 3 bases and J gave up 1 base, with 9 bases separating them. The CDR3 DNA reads TGTGCCAGCAGTTTGCTTGGGGGCCAAGAGACCCAGTACTTC. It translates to CASSLLGGQETQYF.

The CDR3 DNA is TGCGCCAGCAGCCTCTCGACTATAAGGAGTGAGCAGTTCTTC. Its translation: CASSLSTIRSEQFF. V is TRBV5-1 and J is TRBJ2-1, with TRBD2 as a possible D gene (5 bases). V was pared by 4 bases and J by 9 bases, with 17 bases between. The germline V gene has CDR1 SGHRS and CDR2 YFSETQ. The CDR3 spans 14 residues.

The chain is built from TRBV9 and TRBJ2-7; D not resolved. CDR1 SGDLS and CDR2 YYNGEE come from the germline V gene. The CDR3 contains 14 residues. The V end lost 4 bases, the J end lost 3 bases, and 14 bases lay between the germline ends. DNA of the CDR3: TGTGCCAGCAGCCTCGTACCGGGCGACTACGAGCAGTACTTC. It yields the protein CASSLVPGDYEQYF.

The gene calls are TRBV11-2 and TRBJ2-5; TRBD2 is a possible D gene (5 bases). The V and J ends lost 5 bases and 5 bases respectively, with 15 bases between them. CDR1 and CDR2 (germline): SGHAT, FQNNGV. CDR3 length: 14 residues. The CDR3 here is CASSPLDLRETQYF. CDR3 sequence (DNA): TGTGCCAGCAGCCCACTAGATTTGCGGGAGACCCAGTACTTC.

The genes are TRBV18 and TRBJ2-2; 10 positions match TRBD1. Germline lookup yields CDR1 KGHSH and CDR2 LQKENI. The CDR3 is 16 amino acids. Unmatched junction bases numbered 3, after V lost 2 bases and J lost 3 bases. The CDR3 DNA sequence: TGTGCCAGCTCACCAAAGGGACAGGGGTACACCGGGGAGCTGTTTTTT. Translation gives CASSPKGQGYTGELFF.

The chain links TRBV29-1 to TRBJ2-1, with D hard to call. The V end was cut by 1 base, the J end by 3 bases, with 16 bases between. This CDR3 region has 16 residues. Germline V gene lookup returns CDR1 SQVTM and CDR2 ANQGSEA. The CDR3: CSVEGGWGSRYNEQFF. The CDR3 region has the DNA TGCAGCGTTGAAGGTGGGTGGGGTAGCCGCTACAATGAGCAGTTCTTC.

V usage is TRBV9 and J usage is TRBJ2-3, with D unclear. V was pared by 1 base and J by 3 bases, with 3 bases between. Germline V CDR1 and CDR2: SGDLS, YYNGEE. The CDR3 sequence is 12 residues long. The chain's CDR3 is CASSVPTDTQYF. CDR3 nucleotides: TGTGCCAGCAGCGTACCAACAGATACGCAGTATTTT.

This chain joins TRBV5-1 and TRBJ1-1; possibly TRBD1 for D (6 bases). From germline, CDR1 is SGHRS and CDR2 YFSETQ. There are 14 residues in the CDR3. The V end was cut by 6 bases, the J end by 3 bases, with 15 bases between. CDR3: CASTTGLFDTEAFF. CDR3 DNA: TGCGCCAGCACTACAGGGCTTTTCGACACTGAAGCTTTCTTT. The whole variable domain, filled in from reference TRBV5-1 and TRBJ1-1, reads KAGVTQTPRYLIKTRGQQVTLSCSPISGHRSVSWYQQTPGQGLQFLFEYFSETQRNKGNFPGRFSGRQFSNSRSEMNVSTLELGDSALYLCASTTGLFDTEAFFGQGTRLTVV.

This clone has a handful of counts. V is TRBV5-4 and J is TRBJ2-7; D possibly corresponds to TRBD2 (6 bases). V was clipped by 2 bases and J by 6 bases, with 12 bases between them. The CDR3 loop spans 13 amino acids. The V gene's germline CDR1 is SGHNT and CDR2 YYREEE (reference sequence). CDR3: CASSFGSGVEQYF. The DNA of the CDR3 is TGTGCCAGCAGCTTTGGTAGCGGCGTCGAGCAGTACTTC.